Given below is one TCR beta chain in context. RNA transcripts provided the source from which TCR beta CDR3 regions were amplified. TCR CDR3 regions were first amplified by RT-PCR with HTBI primers. TCRdb passed the multiplex PCR reads through MiXCR, listing each CDR3 protein once. There are 450,000 to 650,000 distinct CDR3 sequences in the sample; approximately 15% occur only once, and 7% to 9% lies in the top ten. These data are taken from a study of T cells in Graves' hyperthyroidism and ophthalmopathy. The source is a woman aged 18-30 years with Graves' ophthalmopathy. Sequencing was performed on blood.

CDR3 sequence (DNA): TGTGCCAGCAGCTTAGCACCGGGACAGGGTAATTCACCCCTCCACTTT. It specifies CASSLAPGQGNSPLHF. The chain recombines TRBV7-2 with TRBJ1-6, with 9 bases lining up with TRBD1. The CDR3 is 16 amino acids. Germline V gene data show CDR1 as SGHTA and CDR2 as FQGNSA. V trimming: 0 bases; J trimming: 6 bases; junction bases outside the gene matches: 3.